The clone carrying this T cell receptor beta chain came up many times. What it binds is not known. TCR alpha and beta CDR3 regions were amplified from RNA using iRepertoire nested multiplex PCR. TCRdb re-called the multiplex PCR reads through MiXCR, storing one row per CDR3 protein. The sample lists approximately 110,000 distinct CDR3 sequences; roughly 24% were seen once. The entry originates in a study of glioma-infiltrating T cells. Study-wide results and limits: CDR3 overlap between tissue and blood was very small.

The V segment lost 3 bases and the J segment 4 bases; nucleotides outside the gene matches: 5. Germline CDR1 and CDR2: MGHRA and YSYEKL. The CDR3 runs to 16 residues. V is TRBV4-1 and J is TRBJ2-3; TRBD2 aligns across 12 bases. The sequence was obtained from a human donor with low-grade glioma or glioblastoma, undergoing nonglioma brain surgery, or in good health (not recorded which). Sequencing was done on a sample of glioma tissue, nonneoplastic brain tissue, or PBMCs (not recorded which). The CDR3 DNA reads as TGCGCCAGCAGCCACCCGACTAGCGGGAGCGCAGATACGCAGTATTTT. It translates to CASSHPTSGSADTQYF.